The 21 T cell receptor beta chains listed next were all sequenced from one sample in a study of brain T cells in children with intractable seizures. Data came from immunoSEQ multiplex PCR; TCRdb stores just in-frame clones and leaves some out. The sample contains 340,000 or so clones, 93% of which appear only once. Time point: blood from clinic visit 5 months post-surgery; TSC patient then seizure free. This specimen consisted of peripheral blood, obtained approximately 5 months after surgery. The receptors here all came from a boy in the first two years of life with tuberous sclerosis and intractable seizures.

V gene TRBV19 combines with J gene TRBJ2-7; tentative D call: TRBD1 (5 bases). This CDR3 has 14 amino acids. Germline-derived CDR1 and CDR2 are LNHDA and SQIVND (reference sequence). The V end was cut by 3 bases, the J end by 2 bases, with 11 bases between. The CDR3 region is CASSIVGRAYEQYF. For the CDR3, the DNA is TGTGCCAGTAGTATCGTGGGCAGGGCCTACGAGCAGTACTTC.

The V gene is TRBV7-8, the J gene TRBJ2-5; 8 bases are shared with TRBD2. V trimming: 2 bases; J trimming: 4 bases; junction bases outside the gene matches: 3. The V gene's germline CDR1 is SGHVS and CDR2 FQNEAQ. The CDR3 has 14 amino acids. The CDR3 here is CASSLRLAGETQYF. DNA of the CDR3: TGTGCCAGCAGCTTAAGGCTAGCGGGAGAGACCCAGTACTTC.

The CDR3 sequence is CSARRDRGLTF. The CDR3 nucleotides are TGCAGTGCACGTAGGGACAGGGGGCTAACCTTC. The chain joins TRBV20-1 to TRBJ1-2; TRBD1 matches 12 bases. Germline CDR1 and CDR2: DFQATT and SNEGSKA (reference sequence). Losses at the gene ends were 6 bases for V and 14 bases for J; bases not matched to a gene: 7. The CDR3 totals 11 residues.

The CDR3 nucleotides read TGTGCCTGGAGTGTACAGGGGAAGGCTAATGAAAAACTGTTTTTT. It encodes CAWSVQGKANEKLFF. The rearrangement joins TRBV30 to TRBJ1-4, with TRBD1 identical over 7 bases. J lost 3 bases, V lost 0 bases, and 4 bases had no gene match. This CDR3 is 15 amino acids long. Germline CDR1 GTSNPN, CDR2 SVGIG (reference sequence).

V and J are TRBV27 and TRBJ2-1; tentative D call: TRBD1 (6 bases). This CDR3 has 17 amino acids. V lost 3 bases and J 4 bases, leaving 19 bases between the germline ends. Per the germline V gene, CDR1 is MNHEY and CDR2 is SMNVEV (reference sequence). The CDR3 loop is CASSLVGALSPYNEQFF. The DNA of the CDR3 is TGTGCCAGCAGTTTGGTGGGGGCTCTATCTCCTTACAATGAGCAGTTCTTC.

The chain carries TRBV21-1 and TRBJ2-6; the table's D call, TRBD1, was not checked against the DNA. TRBV21-1 is designated a pseudogene. CDR3 length: 16 residues. CDR3 residues: CASSKVAGWGANVLTF. In nucleotides, the CDR3 is TGTGCCAGCAGCAAAGTTGCAGGGTGGGGGGCCAACGTCCTGACTTTC.

CDR3 in amino acids: CRLIYGYTF. In DNA, the CDR3 is TGCAGGTTAATCTATGGCTACACCTTC. The genes are TRBV20-1 and TRBJ1-2, with D unclear. Germline lookup yields CDR1 DFQATT and CDR2 SNEGSKA (reference sequence). The length of the CDR3 is 9 residues.

The V call is TRBV6-5, the J call TRBJ1-5; 8 bases fit TRBD1. V was pared by 0 bases and J by 8 bases, with 0 bases of the junction left unmatched. This CDR3 spans 13 amino acids. From germline, CDR1 is MNHEY and CDR2 SVGAGI. The CDR3 bases are TGTGCCAGCAGTTACTCGACAGGGGAGCCCCAGCATTTT. Translation: CASSYSTGEPQHF.

The chain is built from TRBV5-6 and TRBJ2-1; D is undetermined. With 4 bases removed from V and 6 bases from J, the gap between germline ends came to 5 bases. The CDR3 has 11 amino acids. Germline CDR1 is SGHDT and CDR2 is YYEEEE. The CDR3 spells CASSLTNEQFF. CDR3 DNA sequence: TGTGCCAGCAGCCTTACCAATGAGCAGTTCTTC. Full variable domain (rest looked up from reference TRBV5-6 and TRBJ2-1): DAGVTQSPTHLIKTRGQQVTLRCSPKSGHDTVSWYQQALGQGPQFIFQYYEEEERQRGNFPDRFSGHQFPNYSSELNVNALLLGDSALYLCASSLTNEQFFGPGTRLTVL.

This clone was seen only a few times. This chain uses TRBV19 with TRBJ1-1; 8 bases are shared with TRBD1. The CDR3 is 15 residues long. Germline lookup yields CDR1 LNHDA and CDR2 SQIVND (reference sequence). The V segment lost 5 bases and the J segment 1 base; nucleotides outside the gene matches: 6. CDR3 amino acids: CASSPWTGTNTEAFF. CDR3 nucleotides: TGTGCCAGTAGTCCCTGGACAGGGACGAACACTGAAGCTTTCTTT.

V and J are TRBV5-8 and TRBJ1-2; unclear D gene. The CDR3 covers 15 residues. Trimming took 0 bases from V and 4 from J, leaving 13 bases between them. Germline V CDR1 and CDR2: SGHTS, YDEGEE. For the CDR3, the DNA is TGTGCCAGCAGCTTGGATGTCCTTTCGGTCTATGGCTACACCTTC. Protein sequence: CASSLDVLSVYGYTF.

This rearrangement joins TRBV6-1 to TRBJ1-6; 7 bases map to TRBD1. The CDR3 is made up of 15 amino acids. Germline CDR1 is MNHNS and CDR2 is SASEGT. With V trimmed by 2 bases and J by 10 bases, 8 bases remained unmatched. The CDR3 region has the DNA TGTGCCAGCAGTGAAATTTTCAGGGGGTGGTCACCCCTCCACTTT. It specifies CASSEIFRGWSPLHF.

The CDR3 coding sequence is TGTGCCAGCAGCCAAGAAGATGGGGAACAGGGATTTTTCTGGACCGGGGAGCTGTTTTTT. Translated: CASSQEDGEQGFFWTGELFF. The chain joins TRBV3-1 (or the pseudogene TRBV3-2) to TRBJ2-2; D perhaps matches TRBD1 (6 bases). Germline-derived CDR1 and CDR2 are LGHDT and YNNKEL (reference sequence). There are 20 residues in the CDR3. The germline V and J ends were trimmed by 0 bases and 5 bases, with 25 bases remaining between them.

V usage is TRBV18 and J usage is TRBJ2-7, with D uncertain. Trimming took off 2 bases at V and 6 bases at J, with 14 bases between the two ends. Germline CDR1 KGHSH, CDR2 LQKENI. This CDR3 has 14 residues. The CDR3 coding sequence is TGTGCCAGCTCACCATGGGCAACCCGTAGCGAGCAGTACTTC. This codes for CASSPWATRSEQYF.

V is TRBV9 and J is TRBJ1-4; no definite D call. This CDR3 has 11 amino acids. Germline V gives CDR1 SGDLS, CDR2 YYNGEE. V lost 3 bases, J lost 10 bases, and 7 bases lay in between. CDR3 loop: CASSALGKLFF. As DNA, the CDR3 is TGTGCCAGCAGCGCCCTCGGAAAACTGTTTTTT.

The chain combines TRBV7-8 with TRBJ1-3; 9 bases are shared with TRBD1. The junction had 10 bases not matched to a gene; V was cut back by 1 base and J by 6 bases. The CDR3 runs 17 residues. Germline loops: CDR1 SGHVS, CDR2 FQNEAQ. CDR3 sequence: CASSLGLGQGLENTIYF. The CDR3 DNA is TGTGCCAGCAGCTTAGGGTTGGGACAGGGCTTAGAAAACACCATATATTTT.

J is TRBJ2-7 and V is TRBV5-6; 7 positions agree with TRBD1. Germline loops: CDR1 SGHDT, CDR2 YYEEEE. CDR3 size: 17 residues. The trim removed 1 base at V and 7 bases at J, leaving 17 bases unmatched. CDR3 in amino acids: CASSLMTDDRVLGEQYF. CDR3 bases: TGTGCCAGCAGCTTGATGACCGATGACAGGGTACTCGGGGAGCAGTACTTC.

The chain carries TRBV7-9 and TRBJ2-7; D gene unclear. Deletions cut 2 bases from V and 0 bases from J, with 14 bases between. The CDR3 spans 16 residues. Germline CDR1 and CDR2: SEHNR and FQNEAQ (reference sequence). CDR3 DNA sequence: TGTGCCAGCAGCTTATCGTCGGAAAAGAGCTCCTACGAGCAGTACTTC. Translated: CASSLSSEKSSYEQYF.

The CDR3 DNA reads TGTGCCTGGAGTGTGGTGTCTGAAGCTTTCTTT. Its protein is CAWSVVSEAFF. This rearrangement joins TRBV30 to TRBJ1-1; D not certain. There are 11 residues in the CDR3. Germline CDR1 is GTSNPN and CDR2 is SVGIG (reference sequence). Between the trimmed V and J ends, which lost 0 bases and 6 bases, there was a span of 5 bases. Full variable domain (outside the CDR3, taken from reference TRBV30 and TRBJ1-1): SQTIHQWPATLVQPVGSPLSLECTVEGTSNPNLYWYRQAAGRGLQLLFYSVGIGQISSEVPQNLSASRPQDRQFILSSKKLLLSDSGFYLCAWSVVSEAFFGQGTRLTVV.

The chain has TRBV18 and TRBJ2-1; 9 bases are a match to TRBD1. The V segment lost 2 bases and the J segment 4 bases; nucleotides outside the gene matches: 12. CDR3 length equals 18 residues. Germline V gene sequence: CDR1 KGHSH, CDR2 LQKENI. CDR3 DNA: TGTGCCAGCTCACCATTACCCCCGGGACAGGGAAAGTACAATGAGCAGTTCTTC. This encodes CASSPLPPGQGKYNEQFF.

This chain joins TRBV24-1 and TRBJ2-7; no firm D call. Germline V gene sequence: CDR1 KGHDR, CDR2 SFDVKD. The CDR3 loop spans 14 amino acids. The germline V and J ends were trimmed by 5 bases and 5 bases, with 15 bases remaining between them. The CDR3 region is CATSVKGRPHEQYF. In DNA form, the CDR3 reads TGTGCCACCAGTGTTAAAGGTAGGCCTCACGAGCAGTACTTC.